Following are 21 T cell receptor beta chains from one sample sequenced in a study of PD-L1 blockade in urothelial cancer (dated by TCRdb to 2015 to 2018). The sample's time point, from its label and the paper: peripheral blood 6 weeks after treatment start. Libraries were made using the immunoSEQ multiplex PCR assay. Not all clones reach the TCRdb copy of this immuneACCESS table, which keeps in-frame sequences only. Checked studies attribute under half of the gap to unresolved V genes and leave the rest unexplained. The sample records around 46,000 clones, around 90% of which are singletons. In total, the top ten clones hold roughly 2.5% of the sample. The sample here was PBMCs, taken around atezolizumab (anti-PD-L1) treatment. These receptors were collected from a man in his fifties or sixties with urothelial cancer.

In DNA, the CDR3 is TGTGCCAGCAGCTTGCCAAGTCTAGTCCCCTACGAGCAGTACTTC. This gives the protein CASSLPSLVPYEQYF. This sequence joins TRBV5-6 and TRBJ2-7; D is unresolved. The V and J ends lost 1 base and 2 bases respectively, with 13 bases between them. The CDR3 is made up of 15 amino acids. The germline V gene has CDR1 SGHDT and CDR2 YYEEEE.

The chain employs TRBV4-1 and TRBJ2-5; D is perhaps TRBD2 (5 bases). This CDR3 region has 15 residues. Trimming removed 1 base at V and 5 bases at J, with 14 bases between. From germline, CDR1 is MGHRA and CDR2 YSYEKL. The CDR3 region is CASSQARGAHETQYF. CDR3 coding DNA: TGCGCCAGCAGCCAAGCTCGGGGTGCGCATGAGACCCAGTACTTC.

The gene calls are TRBV15 and TRBJ2-1, with 8 positions matching TRBD1. Germline V gene sequence: CDR1 LNHNV, CDR2 YYDKDF (reference sequence). The CDR3 length is 18 residues. V shed 4 bases and J 0 bases; nucleotides not matched to a gene: 11. The CDR3 here is CATSNGQGVGYSYNEQFF. CDR3 sequence (DNA): TGTGCCACCAGCAACGGACAGGGAGTCGGCTACTCCTACAATGAGCAGTTCTTC.

The chain links TRBV5-1 to TRBJ2-1, with 9 bases that match TRBD2. The J segment lost 9 bases and the V segment lost 7 bases, leaving 8 bases of the junction unmatched. This CDR3 has 13 amino acids. Per germline, CDR1 SGHRS and CDR2 YFSETQ. This chain's CDR3 is CASESGGSGEQFF. The CDR3 DNA reads TGCGCCAGCGAAAGCGGGGGGTCGGGTGAGCAGTTCTTC. Combining the CDR3 with reference TRBV5-1 and TRBJ2-1 gives the whole variable domain KAGVTQTPRYLIKTRGQQVTLSCSPISGHRSVSWYQQTPGQGLQFLFEYFSETQRNKGNFPGRFSGRQFSNSRSEMNVSTLELGDSALYLCASESGGSGEQFFGPGTRLTVL.

The J gene is TRBJ1-1, the V gene TRBV4-1; 8 bases fit TRBD1. CDR1 is MGHRA and CDR2 is YSYEKL in the germline V gene. V lost 1 base, J lost 3 bases, and 13 bases stayed unmatched. The CDR3 runs 18 residues. Here the CDR3 DNA reads TGCGCCAGCAGCCAAGCCGCCTGGGGCAGGGGGCGAGACACTGAAGCTTTCTTT. Residues: CASSQAAWGRGRDTEAFF.

The rearrangement uses TRBV30 and TRBJ2-7; D may be TRBD2 (5 bases). CDR3 length equals 13 residues. V was shortened by 5 bases and J by 3 bases, with 14 bases between the two germline ends. From germline, CDR1 is GTSNPN and CDR2 SVGIG (reference sequence). The CDR3 DNA reads as TGTGCCTGGGGAGGCAGGAATAACTACGAGCAGTACTTC. Protein sequence: CAWGGRNNYEQYF.

The CDR3 sequence is CASSLSSRLETQYF. The CDR3 DNA is TGCGCCAGCAGCTTGTCTTCCAGGCTGGAGACCCAGTACTTC. The chain combines TRBV5-1 with TRBJ2-5; no reliable D call. The germline V gene has CDR1 SGHRS and CDR2 YFSETQ. Trimming took 1 base from V and 5 from J, leaving 12 bases between them. This CDR3 is 14 amino acids long.

V usage is TRBV5-1 and J usage is TRBJ2-7, with D possibly TRBD2 on 5 matching bases. The germline V gene has CDR1 SGHRS and CDR2 YFSETQ. V dropped 6 bases and J dropped 2 bases, with 27 bases sitting between them. CDR3 size: 18 residues. The CDR3 nucleotides are TGCGCCAGCACCGACTATCCCCCCAGCGCAGGTCCTACCTACGAGCAGTACTTC. Translation: CASTDYPPSAGPTYEQYF. The full variable domain, in which reference TRBV5-1 and TRBJ2-7 provide the parts outside the CDR3, is KAGVTQTPRYLIKTRGQQVTLSCSPISGHRSVSWYQQTPGQGLQFLFEYFSETQRNKGNFPGRFSGRQFSNSRSEMNVSTLELGDSALYLCASTDYPPSAGPTYEQYFGPGTRLTVT.

The gene calls are TRBV10-3 and TRBJ2-1; 10 bases align to TRBD2. The CDR3 totals 16 residues. V was pared by 9 bases and J by 4 bases, with 12 bases of the junction left unmatched. Per the germline V gene, CDR1 is ENHRY and CDR2 is SYGVKD. CDR3 DNA: TGTGCCATAGGTAGCGGGGGGCCAAATTTATACAATGAGCAGTTCTTC. Protein product: CAIGSGGPNLYNEQFF.

The genes are TRBV10-2 and TRBJ1-1, with 8 bases that match TRBD1. CDR3 length equals 13 residues. From germline, CDR1 is WSHSY and CDR2 SAAADI. The ends lost 4 bases at V and 7 bases at J; junction bases unmatched: 5. This CDR3 is CASSGSGTGEAFF. CDR3 sequence (DNA): TGCGCCAGCAGTGGCTCCGGGACAGGTGAAGCTTTCTTT.

This rearrangement joins TRBV6-1 to TRBJ2-1, with TRBD2 matching 11 bases. Germline V gives CDR1 MNHNS, CDR2 SASEGT. The junction had 6 bases not matched to a gene; V was cut back by 10 bases and J by 4 bases. The CDR3 totals 14 residues. CDR3 in amino acids: CAILLAGGYNEQFF. CDR3 DNA sequence: TGTGCCATACTCCTAGCGGGAGGATACAATGAGCAGTTCTTC.

This chain joins TRBV2 and TRBJ2-3; D gene uncertain. CDR3 length equals 14 residues. The germline V and J ends were trimmed by 1 base and 4 bases, with 9 bases remaining between them. Germline values: CDR1 SNHLY, CDR2 FYNNEI. CDR3 DNA: TGTGCCAGCAGTGAAGAACCAGAAGCAGATACGCAGTATTTT. The encoded protein is CASSEEPEADTQYF.

The genes are TRBV5-4 and TRBJ2-1; TRBD2 matches at 9 bases. The CDR3 has 17 amino acids. Germline CDR1 and CDR2: SGHNT and YYREEE (reference sequence). Trimming removed 3 bases from V and 4 bases from J; junction bases left unmatched: 11. The DNA for the CDR3 is TGTGCCAGCAGCTCTTTAGCGGGGGCTCACACTTACAATGAGCAGTTCTTC. Residues: CASSSLAGAHTYNEQFF.

The chain links TRBV28 to TRBJ1-2, with D possibly TRBD1 on 6 matching bases. Trimming removed 5 bases from V and 8 bases from J, with 21 bases in between. Germline CDR1 is MDHEN and CDR2 is SYDVKM. The CDR3 runs 15 residues. The CDR3 region is CASSGGGQGFRGYTF. The CDR3, as DNA: TGTGCCAGCAGTGGGGGGGGGCAGGGGTTTAGGGGCTACACCTTC.

This clone showed up just a few times. The chain has TRBV4-1 and TRBJ1-1; the D gene is possibly TRBD1 (5 bases). Germline CDR1 is MGHRA and CDR2 is YSYEKL. V was trimmed by 6 bases and J by 4 bases, leaving 36 bases between them. The CDR3 covers 21 residues. CDR3 nucleotides: TGCGCCAGCAGGAAATCTTGGTATAGATTGGGGAAGCCAGGGCGTATCACTGAAGCTTTCTTT. The encoded protein is CASRKSWYRLGKPGRITEAFF.

This chain connects TRBV29-1 to TRBJ1-4; no reliable D call. The CDR3 sequence is 13 residues long. The V gene lost 2 bases and the J gene lost 7 bases, with 11 bases spanning the gap. Germline V gives CDR1 SQVTM, CDR2 ANQGSEA. CDR3 nucleotides: TGCAGCGTTGAAAGTCCCGCGGGTGAAAAACTGTTTTTT. It encodes CSVESPAGEKLFF.

The chain couples TRBV19 to TRBJ1-1; TRBD1 might be the D (6 bases). Germline CDR1 LNHDA, CDR2 SQIVND (reference sequence). Deletions cut 5 bases from V and 2 bases from J, with 18 bases between. This CDR3 has 16 amino acids. CDR3 DNA: TGTGCCAGTAGTCCCCGGACAGTTTCCGTCAACACTGAAGCTTTCTTT. It yields the protein CASSPRTVSVNTEAFF.

V gene TRBV5-1 combines with J gene TRBJ2-3; 7 bases align to TRBD1. This CDR3 comprises 15 residues. Trimming took 2 bases from V and 2 from J; bases not matched to a gene: 5. Germline-derived CDR1 and CDR2 are SGHRS and YFSETQ. This CDR3 is CASSLSGTATDTQYF. The CDR3 DNA follows: TGCGCCAGCAGCTTATCCGGGACAGCCACAGATACGCAGTATTTT.

This clone was seen a few times. The genes are TRBV30 and TRBJ1-1, with D hard to call. Germline CDR1 is GTSNPN and CDR2 is SVGIG (reference sequence). Trimming took 0 bases from V and 10 from J, leaving 12 bases between them. The CDR3 runs 12 residues. CDR3 bases: TGTGCCTGGAGTGTAGTGGGCGCGGGAGCTTTCTTT. Translated, it gives CAWSVVGAGAFF.

The chain employs TRBV19 and TRBJ1-1, with TRBD1 matching over 11 bases. Losses at the gene ends were 6 bases for V and 2 bases for J; bases not matched to a gene: 2. The CDR3 length is 14 residues. The germline CDR1 and CDR2 sequences are LNHDA and SQIVND (reference sequence). The CDR3 protein is CASRWTGGNTEAFF. Here the CDR3 DNA reads TGTGCCAGTAGATGGACAGGGGGCAACACTGAAGCTTTCTTT. Full variable domain (outside the CDR3, taken from reference TRBV19 and TRBJ1-1): DGGITQSPKYLFRKEGQNVTLSCEQNLNHDAMYWYRQDPGQGLRLIYYSQIVNDFQKGDIAEGYSVSREKKESFPLTVTSAQKNPTAFYLCASRWTGGNTEAFFGQGTRLTVV.

The gene calls are TRBV7-2 and TRBJ2-2; TRBD2 matches at 9 bases. The CDR3 extends over 14 amino acids. The germline gives CDR1 SGHTA, CDR2 FQGNSA. Trimming took 6 bases from V and 7 from J; bases not matched to a gene: 6. The CDR3 loop reads CASRIAGAGGELFF. The DNA for the CDR3 is TGTGCCAGCAGAATAGCGGGAGCTGGCGGGGAGCTGTTTTTT.